This T cell receptor (beta chain) was recovered during a study of T cell repertoires in cytomegalovirus infection. The ends were cut back, 2 bases at V and 2 bases at J, with 9 bases in the middle. CDR1 MGHDK and CDR2 SYGVNS come from the germline V gene. The length of the CDR3 is 14 residues. Study results and caveats: CMV-specific TCR beta clonotypes restricted by HLA-C dominated the ex vivo response.

TCRdb re-analysed the reads in MiXCR, keeping a single row per CDR3 protein. The profile shows over 450,000 distinct CDR3 sequences, around 11% of them singletons. A note on this clonotype: The target antigen is unknown.

The receptor comes from a human donor in good health (CMV status not recorded). Some clones in this sample may be carry-over from other donors' samples. This chain connects TRBV25-1 to TRBJ1-2; weak D call: TRBD1 (5 bases). What was sequenced was PBMCs. The CDR3 DNA follows: TGTGCCAGCAGTGAAGTAGGGGACAACTATGGCTACACCTTC. Translated: CASSEVGDNYGYTF.